The 6 T cell receptor beta chains in this list originate from one sample, sequenced in a study of cytomegalovirus exposure and HLA in healthy donors. The study ran its PCR with 60 Vbeta and 13 Jbeta primers. Sequencing was performed with immunoSEQ multiplex PCR; in TCRdb, only in-frame clones are kept and a portion is missing. The sample shows about 180,000 clones, approximately 79% of them seen only once. Sequencing was done on a sample of PBMCs. These receptors were taken from a woman aged 40-49 years in good health and CMV-seronegative.

With regard to this clone: Other DNA sequences in this sample translate to the same CDR3. The chain is built from TRBV6-1 and TRBJ1-5, with D uncertain. This CDR3 region has 15 residues. Germline loops: CDR1 MNHNS, CDR2 SASEGT. The V end lost 0 bases, the J end lost 1 base, and 7 bases lay between the germline ends. CDR3 in DNA: TGTGCCAGCAGTGAAGCGGGAGGGAGCAATCAGCCCCAGCATTTT. This sequence encodes CASSEAGGSNQPQHF.

The V call is TRBV18, the J call TRBJ1-3; 7 bases are a match to TRBD1. The CDR3 consists of 14 residues. With V trimmed by 4 bases and J by 2 bases, 2 bases remained unmatched. Germline V CDR1 and CDR2: KGHSH, LQKENI. The CDR3 sequence is CASSQGATGNTIYF. CDR3 DNA sequence: TGTGCCAGCTCACAGGGGGCAACTGGAAACACCATATATTTT.

This clone was seen a handful of times. V gene TRBV7-9 combines with J gene TRBJ1-2; D gene ambiguous. V lost 8 bases to trimming and J lost 4 bases, with 8 bases between them. Germline loops: CDR1 SEHNR, CDR2 FQNEAQ (reference sequence). The CDR3 loop spans 11 amino acids. In DNA, the CDR3 is TGTGCCAGCTCAGAGGCCTATGGCTACACCTTC. Amino acid sequence: CASSEAYGYTF.

This chain links TRBV9 with TRBJ2-1, with 7 bases matching TRBD1. Looked up from germline, CDR1 is SGDLS and CDR2 is YYNGEE. This CDR3 contains 15 residues. V lost 4 bases, J lost 8 bases, and 12 bases stayed unmatched. Here the CDR3 reads CASSLASEGADEQFF. CDR3 coding DNA: TGTGCCAGCAGCCTCGCCAGCGAGGGGGCCGATGAGCAGTTCTTC.

V is TRBV14 and J is TRBJ1-1; D perhaps matches TRBD1 (6 bases). CDR3 length equals 16 residues. Germline CDR1 and CDR2: SGHDN and FVKESK. V lost 6 bases and J lost 0, with 17 bases in between. The DNA of the CDR3 is TGTGCCAGCAGTCACAGGGAAAGGGGAATGAACACTGAAGCTTTCTTT. Translation gives CASSHRERGMNTEAFF.

J is TRBJ2-7 and V is TRBV7-9; 7 bases fit TRBD2. V lost 2 bases, J lost 1 base, and 8 bases stayed unmatched. The CDR3 length is 16 residues. CDR1 is SEHNR, CDR2 FQNEAQ, per germline (reference sequence). The chain's CDR3 is CASSLWGGWVSYEQYF. In nucleotides, the CDR3 is TGTGCCAGCAGCTTATGGGGGGGGTGGGTATCCTACGAGCAGTACTTC. The entire variable domain, with the rest obtained from reference TRBV7-9 and TRBJ2-7, is as follows: DTGVSQNPRHKITKRGQNVTFRCDPISEHNRLYWYRQTLGQGPEFLTYFQNEAQLEKSRLLSDRFSAERPKGSFSTLEIQRTEQGDSAMYLCASSLWGGWVSYEQYFGPGTRLTVT.